This is a list of T cell receptor beta chains from one sample in a study of blood T cell repertoires in COVID-19. Measured with immunoSEQ multiplex PCR; TCRdb has only the in-frame clones, and not every one. Of around 100,000 clones in the sample, approximately 84% were seen once. The sample taken for sequencing was peripheral blood. These receptor sequences come from a man between 40 and 49 years old with acute or convalescent COVID-19. The CDR3 runs from the conserved cysteine through the conserved F or W. Fields, in order: J gene, clone size, D gene, V gene, CDR3 protein, CDR3 DNA. D genes are given only for firm matches. The size field is filled for only some rows; it gives once, few, many or a size class.

j_gene: TRBJ1-6; abundance: -; d_gene: -; v_gene: TRBV6-5; CDR3aa: CASSTTGNNSPLHF; CDR3nt: TGTGCCAGCAGTACCACAGGGAACAATTCACCCCTCCACTTT
j_gene: TRBJ1-2; abundance: -; d_gene: TRBD1; v_gene: TRBV7-2; CDR3aa: CASSVRSETGGYTF; CDR3nt: TGTGCCAGCAGCGTAAGGTCCGAGACAGGGGGCTACACCTTC
j_gene: TRBJ2-3; abundance: -; d_gene: TRBD2; v_gene: TRBV11-1; CDR3aa: CASSDGTSFTDTQYF; CDR3nt: TGTGCCAGCAGCGACGGGACTAGTTTTACAGATACGCAGTATTTT
j_gene: TRBJ2-4; abundance: -; d_gene: -; v_gene: TRBV7-2; CDR3aa: CASSPQGMAKNIQYF; CDR3nt: TGTGCCAGCAGCCCCCAGGGTATGGCCAAAAACATTCAGTACTTC
j_gene: TRBJ2-1; abundance: -; d_gene: -; v_gene: TRBV29-1; CDR3aa: CSVEDNNEQFF; CDR3nt: TGCAGCGTTGAAGATAACAATGAGCAGTTCTTC
j_gene: TRBJ1-1; abundance: few; d_gene: -; v_gene: TRBV19; CDR3aa: CARSSGGPHTEAFF; CDR3nt: TGTGCCAGGAGCTCGGGGGGCCCTCACACTGAAGCTTTCTTT
j_gene: TRBJ1-2; abundance: -; d_gene: -; v_gene: TRBV7-2; CDR3aa: CASRFVGVDYGYTF; CDR3nt: TGTGCCAGCAGATTCGTCGGGGTGGACTATGGCTACACCTTC
j_gene: TRBJ2-4; abundance: once; d_gene: TRBD2; v_gene: TRBV5-1; CDR3aa: CASSFSGGAANIQYF; CDR3nt: TGCGCCAGCAGCTTTAGCGGGGGGGCCGCAAACATTCAGTACTTC
j_gene: TRBJ2-2; abundance: few; d_gene: TRBD1; v_gene: TRBV7-9; CDR3aa: CASSLWDRIDKATTGELFF; CDR3nt: TGTGCCAGCAGCTTATGGGACAGAATCGATAAGGCGACCACCGGGGAGCTGTTTTTT
j_gene: TRBJ1-2; abundance: -; d_gene: -; v_gene: TRBV7-9; CDR3aa: CASSLSTLVVGYTF; CDR3nt: TGTGCCAGCAGCTTAAGCACTCTAGTTGTAGGCTACACCTTC
j_gene: TRBJ1-2; abundance: -; d_gene: TRBD1; v_gene: TRBV6-2/TRBV6-3; CDR3aa: CASSRRTGDYGYTF; CDR3nt: TGTGCCAGCAGTCGTCGGACAGGGGACTATGGCTACACCTTC
j_gene: TRBJ2-1; abundance: -; d_gene: -; v_gene: TRBV5-1; CDR3aa: CASSLRGYNEQFF; CDR3nt: TGCGCCAGCAGCTTACGGGGCTACAATGAGCAGTTCTTC
j_gene: TRBJ1-6; abundance: -; d_gene: TRBD1; v_gene: TRBV7-8; CDR3aa: CASSLEDRFRNSPLHF; CDR3nt: TGTGCCAGCAGCCTAGAGGACAGGTTTCGCAATTCACCCCTCCACTTT
j_gene: TRBJ2-2; abundance: -; d_gene: -; v_gene: TRBV18; CDR3aa: CASSQTGIQNTGELFF; CDR3nt: TGTGCCAGCTCACAAACAGGGATCCAGAACACCGGGGAGCTGTTTTTT
j_gene: TRBJ1-1; abundance: -; d_gene: -; v_gene: TRBV19; CDR3aa: CASTFQSGRNTEAFF; CDR3nt: TGTGCCAGTACCTTCCAATCGGGTCGGAACACTGAAGCTTTCTTT
j_gene: TRBJ2-5; abundance: -; d_gene: -; v_gene: TRBV7-2; CDR3aa: CASSLTRLGETQYF; CDR3nt: TGTGCCAGCAGCTTAACCAGGCTGGGAGAGACCCAGTACTTC
j_gene: TRBJ2-1; abundance: -; d_gene: TRBD2; v_gene: TRBV9; CDR3aa: CASSGTSGGASEQFF; CDR3nt: TGTGCCAGCAGCGGGACTAGCGGGGGGGCCTCTGAGCAGTTCTTC
j_gene: TRBJ2-7; abundance: -; d_gene: -; v_gene: TRBV2; CDR3aa: CASSDGYEQYF; CDR3nt: TGTGCCAGCAGTGACGGCTACGAGCAGTACTTC
j_gene: TRBJ1-2; abundance: -; d_gene: TRBD1; v_gene: TRBV19; CDR3aa: CASTLAGQRSPNYGYTF; CDR3nt: TGTGCCAGTACCCTCGCGGGACAGAGGTCCCCTAACTATGGCTACACCTTC
j_gene: TRBJ2-7; abundance: -; d_gene: -; v_gene: TRBV25-1; CDR3aa: CASSEFGDEQYF; CDR3nt: TGTGCCAGCAGTGAATTTGGAGACGAGCAGTACTTC
j_gene: TRBJ2-1; abundance: -; d_gene: -; v_gene: TRBV9; CDR3aa: CASSVEGDFFNEQFF; CDR3nt: TGTGCCAGCAGCGTAGAAGGGGATTTTTTCAATGAGCAGTTCTTC
j_gene: TRBJ2-5; abundance: -; d_gene: TRBD2; v_gene: TRBV4-2; CDR3aa: CASSQESSGGETQYF; CDR3nt: TGTGCCAGCAGCCAAGAGTCTAGCGGGGGTGAGACCCAGTACTTC
j_gene: TRBJ1-1; abundance: -; d_gene: TRBD1; v_gene: TRBV5-1; CDR3aa: CASSWYRGNTEAFF; CDR3nt: TGCGCCAGCAGCTGGTACAGGGGGAACACTGAAGCTTTCTTT
j_gene: TRBJ2-3; abundance: -; d_gene: -; v_gene: TRBV5-4; CDR3aa: CASSLVADTDTQYF; CDR3nt: TGTGCCAGCAGCTTGGTGGCAGACACAGATACGCAGTATTTT
j_gene: TRBJ2-3; abundance: -; d_gene: -; v_gene: TRBV24-1; CDR3aa: CATSDQDTQYF; CDR3nt: TGTGCCACCAGTGATCAGGATACGCAGTATTTT
j_gene: TRBJ2-2; abundance: -; d_gene: TRBD2; v_gene: TRBV5-1; CDR3aa: CASSLGSPGLATGELFF; CDR3nt: TGCGCCAGCAGCTTGGGCTCCCCGGGACTAGCCACCGGGGAGCTGTTTTTT
j_gene: TRBJ2-1; abundance: -; d_gene: TRBD1; v_gene: TRBV29-1; CDR3aa: CSAGTGSYNEQFF; CDR3nt: TGCAGCGCAGGGACAGGGTCCTACAATGAGCAGTTCTTC
j_gene: TRBJ2-6; abundance: -; d_gene: -; v_gene: TRBV6-5; CDR3aa: CASTMRISGANVLTF; CDR3nt: TGTGCCAGCACTATGAGAATCTCTGGGGCCAACGTCCTGACTTTC
j_gene: TRBJ2-1; abundance: -; d_gene: -; v_gene: TRBV2; CDR3aa: CASSGDRLHEQFF; CDR3nt: TGTGCCAGCAGTGGAGACAGGCTGCATGAGCAGTTCTTC
j_gene: TRBJ1-2; abundance: -; d_gene: -; v_gene: TRBV29-1; CDR3aa: CSVESFNYGYTF; CDR3nt: TGCAGCGTTGAAAGCTTTAACTATGGCTACACCTTC
j_gene: TRBJ1-4; abundance: few; d_gene: -; v_gene: TRBV2; CDR3aa: CASSNSNANGKLFF; CDR3nt: TGTGCCAGCAGTAACAGCAACGCCAACGGAAAACTGTTTTTT
j_gene: TRBJ2-7; abundance: -; d_gene: -; v_gene: TRBV19; CDR3aa: CASSRWGDEQYF; CDR3nt: TGTGCCAGTAGTCGGTGGGGGGACGAGCAGTACTTC
j_gene: TRBJ2-5; abundance: once; d_gene: TRBD2; v_gene: TRBV18; CDR3aa: CASSNRLAGDETQYF; CDR3nt: TGTGCCAGCTCAAACCGACTAGCGGGGGATGAGACCCAGTACTTC
j_gene: TRBJ2-7; abundance: -; d_gene: TRBD2; v_gene: TRBV11-2; CDR3aa: CASSLPHASGGYEQYF; CDR3nt: TGTGCCAGCAGCTTACCCCATGCTAGCGGGGGATACGAGCAGTACTTC
j_gene: TRBJ2-7; abundance: -; d_gene: -; v_gene: TRBV2; CDR3aa: CASRSSSRYEQYF; CDR3nt: TGTGCCAGCAGATCCTCTTCTAGGTACGAGCAGTACTTC
j_gene: TRBJ2-5; abundance: -; d_gene: -; v_gene: TRBV11-2; CDR3aa: CASRNDIQETQYF; CDR3nt: TGTGCCAGCAGAAACGACATCCAAGAGACCCAGTACTTC
j_gene: TRBJ1-2; abundance: -; d_gene: TRBD1; v_gene: TRBV6-6; CDR3aa: CASSSGTDDGYTF; CDR3nt: TGTGCCAGCAGCTCCGGGACAGATGATGGCTACACCTTC
j_gene: TRBJ2-7; abundance: -; d_gene: TRBD2; v_gene: TRBV18; CDR3aa: CASSPPIAGGRYEQYF; CDR3nt: TGTGCCAGCTCACCACCCATAGCGGGGGGGCGCTACGAGCAGTACTTC
j_gene: TRBJ1-2; abundance: -; d_gene: -; v_gene: TRBV5-4; CDR3aa: CASSLTGAEGYTF; CDR3nt: TGTGCCAGCAGCTTGACTGGGGCGGAGGGCTACACCTTC
j_gene: TRBJ1-6; abundance: -; d_gene: TRBD1; v_gene: TRBV7-3; CDR3aa: CASSLPDRAYNSPLHF; CDR3nt: TGTGCCAGCAGCTTACCGGACAGGGCCTATAATTCACCCCTCCACTTT
j_gene: TRBJ2-1; abundance: -; d_gene: -; v_gene: TRBV7-9; CDR3aa: CASSLASSGGSEQFF; CDR3nt: TGTGCCAGCAGCTTAGCCTCGTCTGGGGGCTCTGAGCAGTTCTTC
j_gene: TRBJ2-7; abundance: -; d_gene: -; v_gene: TRBV15; CDR3aa: CATSESQRYEQYF; CDR3nt: TGTGCCACCAGCGAAAGTCAGAGGTACGAGCAGTACTTC
j_gene: TRBJ1-3; abundance: -; d_gene: -; v_gene: TRBV11-2; CDR3aa: CASSPTGGSGNTIYF; CDR3nt: TGTGCCAGCAGCCCGACGGGGGGCTCTGGAAACACCATATATTTT